This TCR beta chain was sequenced for a study of blood T cell repertoires in COVID-19. This clone was recorded once. Per the original methods: Quantification of nucleated cells was approximated via reference gene primer amplification. Sequencing used immunoSEQ multiplex PCR; TCRdb keeps in-frame clones, though not all of them. Clonal size and the V and J genes are those of that table, whereas D and trimming came from the DNA. The data hold roughly 290,000 clones, with approximately 90% observed a single time. The receptor was derived from a woman under 40 with COVID-19, enrolled during active disease. Sequencing was done on a sample of peripheral blood.

DNA for the CDR3: TGCGCCAGCAGCTTGGTGGCGGAAGAGACCCAGTACTTC. Its protein product is CASSLVAEETQYF. V usage is TRBV5-1 and J usage is TRBJ2-5; no reliable D call. With 0 bases removed from V and 3 bases from J, the gap between germline ends came to 6 bases. CDR3 length equals 13 residues. The germline V gene has CDR1 SGHRS and CDR2 YFSETQ.